What follows describes a single T cell receptor beta chain. This sample is part of a study of blood T cell repertoires in COVID-19. Study-wide context: T cells, B-cell-depleted T cells, or PBMCs provided the cDNA or gDNA that served as material.

Per germline, CDR1 WNHNN and CDR2 SYGVQD (reference sequence). The CDR3 runs 17 residues. V dropped 7 bases and J dropped 0 bases, with 19 bases sitting between them. Original processing notes: Amplification of reference gene primers was used by the study to estimate nucleated cell counts. Using immunoSEQ multiplex PCR, the repertoire was profiled, and TCRdb retains in-frame clones only, with some absent. The V and J calls and clone size come from that table; D and trimming were worked out from the DNA. This table has 250,000 or so clones, around 84% appearing once. Sequenced material: PBMCs or T cells enriched from blood (not recorded which). The gene calls are TRBV10-1 and TRBJ1-5, with D possibly being TRBD1 (6 bases). This clonotype was obtained from a man aged 40-49 years who had recovered from COVID-19. The CDR3 loop is CASTVRTDSFSNQPQHF. The DNA for the CDR3 is TGCGCCAGCACCGTCAGAACGGACAGCTTTAGCAATCAGCCCCAGCATTTT.